These 16 T cell receptor beta chains were all obtained from the same sample, sequenced in a study of shared clonotypes between healthy human individuals (dated by TCRdb to the early 2020s). CD8 naive samples were obtained by positive selection for CCR7 among CD45RO-negative cells, yielding a CD45RA+CCR7+ population from which TemRA cells were excluded. The library came from the immunoSEQ multiplex PCR assay. This immuneACCESS table, as held by TCRdb, lists in-frame sequences with V and J called but not all clones. Of the missing ones, under half trace to an unresolved V gene in checked studies; the others have no known cause. This sample gives 2 million to 2.5 million clones in total; roughly 91% of them show up just once. In total, the top ten clones hold under 2% of the sample. The sequenced sample consisted of naive CD8+ T cells from PBMCs. The cell subset or site label corresponds to: CD45RA+CCR7+. The receptors stem from a young man in good health. Some clones in this sample may be carry-over from other donors' samples.

With respect to this clone: The same CDR3 can be traced to other DNA sequences in this sample. The rearrangement links TRBV28 to TRBJ2-2; D is uncertain. Deletions cut 2 bases from V and 5 bases from J, with 3 bases between. The V gene's germline CDR1 is MDHEN and CDR2 SYDVKM. The CDR3 consists of 12 residues. CDR3 sequence reads: CASSLVTGELFF. The CDR3 nucleotides are TGTGCCAGCAGTTTAGTGACCGGGGAGCTGTTTTTT.

This clone is a singleton in its sample. The chain has TRBV11-3 and TRBJ2-3; D unclear. The V and J ends lost 5 bases and 5 bases respectively, with 11 bases between them. Germline values: CDR1 SGHNT, CDR2 YENEEA. This CDR3 is 13 amino acids long. DNA of the CDR3: TGTGCCAGCAGCGTCACCACGAAAGATACGCAGTATTTT. This gives the protein CASSVTTKDTQYF.

CDR3 in DNA: TGTGCCAGTACAGGTCGTAACACTGAAGCTTTCTTT. It yields the protein CASTGRNTEAFF. The V gene is TRBV19, the J gene TRBJ1-1, with D hard to call. Germline V gives CDR1 LNHDA, CDR2 SQIVND (reference sequence). V was shortened by 7 bases and J by 2 bases, with 8 bases between the two germline ends. The CDR3 contains 12 residues. Full variable domain (outside the CDR3, taken from reference TRBV19 and TRBJ1-1): DGGITQSPKYLFRKEGQNVTLSCEQNLNHDAMYWYRQDPGQGLRLIYYSQIVNDFQKGDIAEGYSVSREKKESFPLTVTSAQKNPTAFYLCASTGRNTEAFFGQGTRLTVV.

This chain uses TRBV4-1 with TRBJ1-5, with 8 nucleotides matching TRBD1. Germline loops: CDR1 MGHRA, CDR2 YSYEKL. With 8 bases clipped from V and 3 bases from J, the junction kept 9 bases outside the gene matches. This CDR3 is built from 15 residues. CDR3 in amino acids: CASGSRTGPNQPQHF. The CDR3 DNA reads TGCGCCAGCGGCTCCCGGACAGGGCCCAATCAGCCCCAGCATTTT.

The gene calls are TRBV7-9 and TRBJ2-3; D unclear. This CDR3 comprises 16 residues. From germline, CDR1 is SEHNR and CDR2 FQNEAQ (reference sequence). The V end lost 5 bases, the J end lost 2 bases, and 17 bases lay between the germline ends. CDR3 bases: TGTGCCAGCAGCCCCCCCTTAGGAGAAAACACAGATACGCAGTATTTT. This encodes CASSPPLGENTDTQYF.

The chain couples TRBV18 to TRBJ1-1; D is unclear. With 1 base removed from V and 3 bases from J, the gap between germline ends came to 12 bases. The CDR3 is 15 residues long. In germline, CDR1 is KGHSH, CDR2 LQKENI. The CDR3 DNA follows: TGTGCCAGCTCACCACGAGGCCCGGCGGACACTGAAGCTTTCTTT. Translating it yields CASSPRGPADTEAFF.

The chain has TRBV14 and TRBJ2-1, with TRBD2 matching 9 bases. V gave up 4 bases and J gave up 7 bases; unmatched junction bases: 8. Germline V gives CDR1 SGHDN, CDR2 FVKESK. This CDR3 has 15 amino acids. In DNA form, the CDR3 reads TGTGCCAGCAGCCTAGCGGGAGCATTACATAATGAGCAGTTCTTC. This gives the protein CASSLAGALHNEQFF.

The chain couples TRBV11-2 to TRBJ1-1; a weak D match, TRBD1 (5 bases). The germline gives CDR1 SGHAT, CDR2 FQNNGV. The CDR3 contains 15 residues. Deletions cut 3 bases from V and 4 bases from J, with 15 bases between. The CDR3 bases are TGTGCCAGCAGCTTGAGACGGGACGGCGGCACTGAAGCTTTCTTT. Protein: CASSLRRDGGTEAFF.

The J gene is TRBJ1-5, the V gene TRBV15, with a weak D call TRBD1 (6 bases). Trimming pared 0 bases from V and 3 bases from J, leaving 9 bases between. The germline V gene encodes CDR1 LNHNV and CDR2 YYDKDF (reference sequence). CDR3 length equals 15 residues. The CDR3 reads CATSRDWDNNQPQHF. In nucleotides, the CDR3 is TGTGCCACCAGCAGAGATTGGGACAACAATCAGCCCCAGCATTTT.

This chain connects TRBV28 to TRBJ2-7; 13 bases line up with TRBD2. The CDR3 has 14 amino acids. V lost 6 bases to trimming and J lost 4 bases; unmatched junction nucleotides: 3. Germline assignment: CDR1 MDHEN and CDR2 SYDVKM. DNA of the CDR3: TGTGCCAGCAGCCCGACTAGCGGGAGGTACGAGCAGTACTTC. Its protein is CASSPTSGRYEQYF.

This chain connects TRBV9 to TRBJ1-3; D is undetermined. The V and J ends lost 3 bases and 1 base respectively, with 5 bases between them. This CDR3 has 13 residues. Per the germline V gene, CDR1 is SGDLS and CDR2 is YYNGEE. CDR3 in DNA: TGTGCCAGCAGCGCCGTATCTGGAAACACCATATATTTT. It translates to CASSAVSGNTIYF.

The genes are TRBV18 and TRBJ2-3; TRBD2 agrees at 7 bases. Germline loops: CDR1 KGHSH, CDR2 LQKENI. V dropped 7 bases and J dropped 4; count of bases not matched to a gene: 5. The CDR3 loop spans 13 amino acids. CDR3 region: CASFPGGADTQYF. The CDR3 DNA reads TGTGCCAGCTTCCCGGGGGGTGCAGATACGCAGTATTTT.

This clone appeared once. The chain carries TRBV7-8 and TRBJ1-2, with 9 bases aligning to TRBD1. This CDR3 comprises 17 residues. The V gene end was trimmed by 2 bases and the J gene end by 5 bases; junction bases not matched to a gene: 12. Per germline, CDR1 SGHVS and CDR2 FQNEAQ. In DNA form, the CDR3 reads TGTGCCAGCAGCTTATCGCGGACAGGGGCGCTCCCTTATGGCTACACCTTC. The encoded protein is CASSLSRTGALPYGYTF.

The chain recombines TRBV6-5 with TRBJ2-3; D is unclear. The V end was cut by 8 bases, the J end by 3 bases, with 15 bases between. Germline values: CDR1 MNHEY, CDR2 SVGAGI. The CDR3 has 14 residues. The CDR3 protein is CASGTPVETDTQYF. DNA of the CDR3: TGTGCCAGCGGTACTCCCGTCGAGACAGATACGCAGTATTTT.

The V and J genes are TRBV29-1 and TRBJ2-1; 7 positions agree with TRBD1. This CDR3 is 14 amino acids long. Germline CDR1 reads SQVTM; CDR2 reads ANQGSEA. Losses at the gene ends were 6 bases for V and 2 bases for J; bases not matched to a gene: 7. CDR3 coding DNA: TGCAGCGTCAGTGGGACAGTTGCCTACAATGAGCAGTTCTTC. Protein sequence: CSVSGTVAYNEQFF.

A single count supports this clone. This sequence joins TRBV9 and TRBJ2-1, with D possibly TRBD2 on 6 matching bases. Trimming took 3 bases from V and 5 from J, leaving 9 bases between them. This CDR3 is 13 amino acids long. Germline CDR1 reads SGDLS; CDR2 reads YYNGEE. This CDR3 reads CASSGRLDNEQFF. In DNA, the CDR3 is TGTGCCAGCAGCGGACGACTAGACAATGAGCAGTTCTTC.